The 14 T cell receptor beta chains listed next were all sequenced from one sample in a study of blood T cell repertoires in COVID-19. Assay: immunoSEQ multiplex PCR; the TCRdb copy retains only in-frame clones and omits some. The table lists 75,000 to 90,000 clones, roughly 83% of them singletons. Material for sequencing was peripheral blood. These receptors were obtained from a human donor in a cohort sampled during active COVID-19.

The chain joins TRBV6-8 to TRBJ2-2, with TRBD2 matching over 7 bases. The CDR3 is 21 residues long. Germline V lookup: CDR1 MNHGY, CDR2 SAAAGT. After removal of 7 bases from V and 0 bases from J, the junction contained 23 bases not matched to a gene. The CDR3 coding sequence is TGTGCCAGCACCGGGCACCTAGGGGATAGCGGGTACCTCGCGAACACCGGGGAGCTGTTTTTT. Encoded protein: CASTGHLGDSGYLANTGELFF.

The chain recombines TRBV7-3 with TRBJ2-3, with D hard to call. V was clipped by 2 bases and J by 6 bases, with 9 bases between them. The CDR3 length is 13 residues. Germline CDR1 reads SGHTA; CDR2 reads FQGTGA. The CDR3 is CASSLWAWDTQYF. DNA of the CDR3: TGTGCCAGCAGCTTATGGGCGTGGGATACGCAGTATTTT.

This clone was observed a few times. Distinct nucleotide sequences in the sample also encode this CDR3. CDR3 nucleotide sequence: TGCGCCAGCAGCCCTAGCGGAAGCTCCTACAATGAGCAGTTCTTC. It codes for CASSPSGSSYNEQFF. The rearrangement links TRBV5-1 to TRBJ2-1; TRBD2 matches 7 bases. Germline V lookup: CDR1 SGHRS, CDR2 YFSETQ. The CDR3 is 15 amino acids. The trim removed 4 bases at V and 0 bases at J, leaving 4 bases unmatched.

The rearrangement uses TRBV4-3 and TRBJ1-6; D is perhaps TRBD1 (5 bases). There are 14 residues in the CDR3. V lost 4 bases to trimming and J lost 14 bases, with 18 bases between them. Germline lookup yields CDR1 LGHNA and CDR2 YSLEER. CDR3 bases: TGCGCCAGCAGCCGGGGGGGTGGCGAGGGCACCCTCCACTTT. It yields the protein CASSRGGGEGTLHF.

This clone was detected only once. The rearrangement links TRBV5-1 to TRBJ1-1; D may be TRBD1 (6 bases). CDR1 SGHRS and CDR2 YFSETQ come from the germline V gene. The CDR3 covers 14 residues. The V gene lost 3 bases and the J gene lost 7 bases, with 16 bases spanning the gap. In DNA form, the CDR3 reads TGCGCCAGCAGCTCCGGACAGTCTCTGATTGAAGCTTTCTTT. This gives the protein CASSSGQSLIEAFF.

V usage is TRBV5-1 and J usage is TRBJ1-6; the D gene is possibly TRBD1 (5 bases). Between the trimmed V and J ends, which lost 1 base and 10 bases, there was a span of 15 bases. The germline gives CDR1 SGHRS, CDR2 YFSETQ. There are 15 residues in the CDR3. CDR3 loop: CASSLLYRPDSPLHF. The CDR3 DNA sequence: TGCGCCAGCAGCTTGCTCTACAGGCCGGACTCACCCCTCCACTTT.

The CDR3 DNA is TGTGCCAGTAATCCCACCGGGGGGGACAATCAGCCCCAGCATTTT. It codes for CASNPTGGDNQPQHF. The chain recombines TRBV19 with TRBJ1-5; weak D call: TRBD1 (5 bases). The V gene lost 7 bases and the J gene lost 3 bases, with 16 bases spanning the gap. CDR1 is LNHDA, CDR2 SQIVND, per germline (reference sequence). The CDR3 has 15 amino acids.

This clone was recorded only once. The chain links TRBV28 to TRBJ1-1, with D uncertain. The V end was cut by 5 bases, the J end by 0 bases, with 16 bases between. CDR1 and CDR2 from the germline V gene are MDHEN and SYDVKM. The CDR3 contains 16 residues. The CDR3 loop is CASSPAGVLMNTEAFF. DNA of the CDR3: TGTGCCAGCAGTCCCGCCGGGGTCCTCATGAACACTGAAGCTTTCTTT.

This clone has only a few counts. The CDR3 DNA reads as TGTGCCAGCAGTGAACTAACTGCGGTCCAGGGCGCTGAAGCTTTCTTT. Protein sequence: CASSELTAVQGAEAFF. J is TRBJ1-1 and V is TRBV2; TRBD1 is a possible D gene (5 bases). V lost 2 bases, J lost 6 bases, and 19 bases lay in between. This CDR3 spans 16 amino acids. Per germline, CDR1 SNHLY and CDR2 FYNNEI. Supplemented by reference TRBV2 and TRBJ1-1, the full variable domain reads EPEVTQTPSHQVTQMGQEVILRCVPISNHLYFYWYRQILGQKVEFLVSFYNNEISEKSEIFDDQFSVERPDGSNFTLKIRSTKLEDSAMYFCASSELTAVQGAEAFFGQGTRLTVV.

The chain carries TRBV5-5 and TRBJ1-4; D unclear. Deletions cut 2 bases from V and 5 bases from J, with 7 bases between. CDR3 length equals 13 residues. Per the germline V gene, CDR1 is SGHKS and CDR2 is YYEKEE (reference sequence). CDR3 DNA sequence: TGTGCCAGCAGCTTTGTGGGCAATGAAAAACTGTTTTTT. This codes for CASSFVGNEKLFF.

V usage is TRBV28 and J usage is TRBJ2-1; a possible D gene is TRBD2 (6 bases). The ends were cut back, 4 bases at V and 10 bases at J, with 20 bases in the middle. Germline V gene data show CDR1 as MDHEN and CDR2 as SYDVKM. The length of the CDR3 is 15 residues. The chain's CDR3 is CASSSIADRDWEQFF. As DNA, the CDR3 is TGTGCCAGCAGTTCAATCGCGGACCGGGACTGGGAGCAGTTCTTC. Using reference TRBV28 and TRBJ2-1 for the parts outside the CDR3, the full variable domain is DVKVTQSSRYLVKRTGEKVFLECVQDMDHENMFWYRQDPGLGLRLIYFSYDVKMKEKGDIPEGYSVSREKKERFSLILESASTNQTSMYLCASSSIADRDWEQFFGPGTRLTVL.

The CDR3 protein is CASRNGQGYNSPLHF. In DNA, the CDR3 is TGTGCCAGCAGGAACGGACAGGGATATAATTCACCCCTCCACTTT. The genes are TRBV6-5 and TRBJ1-6; 8 nucleotides align to TRBD1. Germline CDR1 is MNHEY and CDR2 is SVGAGI. The CDR3 consists of 15 residues. The V and J ends lost 6 bases and 4 bases, in that order; junction bases with no gene match: 5.

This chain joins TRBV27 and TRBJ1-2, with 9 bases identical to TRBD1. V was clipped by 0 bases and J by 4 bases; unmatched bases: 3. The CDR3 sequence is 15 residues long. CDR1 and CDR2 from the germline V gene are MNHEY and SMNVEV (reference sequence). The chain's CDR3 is CASSLSGQGTYGYTF. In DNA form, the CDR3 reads TGTGCCAGCAGTTTATCGGGACAGGGAACCTATGGCTACACCTTC.

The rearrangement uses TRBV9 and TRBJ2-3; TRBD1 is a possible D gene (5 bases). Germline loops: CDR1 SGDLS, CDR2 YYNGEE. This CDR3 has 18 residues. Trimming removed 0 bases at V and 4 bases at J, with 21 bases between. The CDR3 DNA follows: TGTGCCAGCAGCGTAGCCCCCGAACAGGCGATTGGGGCAGATACGCAGTATTTT. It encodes CASSVAPEQAIGADTQYF.